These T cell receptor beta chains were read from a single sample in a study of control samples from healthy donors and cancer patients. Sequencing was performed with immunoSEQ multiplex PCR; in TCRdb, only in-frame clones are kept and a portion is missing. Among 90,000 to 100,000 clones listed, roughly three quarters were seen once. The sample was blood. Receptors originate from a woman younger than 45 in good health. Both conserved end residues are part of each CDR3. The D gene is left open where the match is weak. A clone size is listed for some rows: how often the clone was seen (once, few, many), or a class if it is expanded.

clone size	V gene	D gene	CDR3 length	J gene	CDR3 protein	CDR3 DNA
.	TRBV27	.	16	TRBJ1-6	CASSLMGSSYNSPLHF	TGTGCCAGCAGTTTAATGGGGAGCTCCTATAATTCACCCCTCCACTTT
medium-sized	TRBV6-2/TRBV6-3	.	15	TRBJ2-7	CASSYGGTYSYEQYF	TGTGCCAGCAGTTACGGGGGGACTTATTCCTACGAGCAGTACTTC
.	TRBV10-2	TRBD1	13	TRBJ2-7	CATSRTGTYEQYF	TGCGCCACCTCTCGGACAGGGACCTACGAGCAGTACTTC
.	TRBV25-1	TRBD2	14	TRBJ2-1	CASKMAGGYNEQFF	TGTGCCAGCAAGATGGCGGGGGGCTACAATGAGCAGTTCTTC
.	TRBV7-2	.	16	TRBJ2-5	CASSLGGARRRETQYF	TGTGCCAGCAGCTTAGGTGGGGCCCGTCGCAGAGAGACCCAGTACTTC
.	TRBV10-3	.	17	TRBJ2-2	CAISPNFDTANTGELFF	TGTGCCATCAGTCCTAATTTTGACACCGCGAACACCGGGGAGCTGTTTTTT
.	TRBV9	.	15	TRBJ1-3	CASSAGRITGNTIYF	TGTGCCAGCAGCGCAGGACGGATCACTGGAAACACCATATATTTT
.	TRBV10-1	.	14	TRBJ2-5	CASSDSGVQETQYF	TGCGCCAGCAGTGATTCGGGAGTCCAAGAGACCCAGTACTTC
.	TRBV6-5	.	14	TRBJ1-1	CASSPTGWNTEAFF	TGTGCCAGCAGCCCCACGGGATGGAACACTGAAGCTTTCTTT
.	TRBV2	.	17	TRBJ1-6	CASSEVPSRTNNSPLHF	TGTGCCAGCAGTGAAGTTCCATCTCGGACAAACAATTCACCCCTCCACTTT
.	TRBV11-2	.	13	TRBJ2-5	CASSLGGVDTQYF	TGTGCCAGCAGCTTAGGGGGGGTTGATACCCAGTACTTC
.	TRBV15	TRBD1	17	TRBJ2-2	CATSRRVTGGNTGELFF	TGTGCCACCAGCCGCCGAGTGACAGGGGGGAACACCGGGGAGCTGTTTTTT
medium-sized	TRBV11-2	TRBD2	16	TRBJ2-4	CARSSGDPTHKNIQYF	TGTGCCAGAAGTAGCGGGGACCCCACTCATAAAAACATTCAGTACTTC
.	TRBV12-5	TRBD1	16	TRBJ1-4	CASGPGQGASNEKLFF	TGTGCTAGTGGCCCGGGACAGGGGGCCTCTAATGAAAAACTGTTTTTT
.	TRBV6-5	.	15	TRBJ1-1	CASRPSTGLGTEAFF	TGTGCCAGCAGGCCCTCCACAGGGTTGGGGACTGAAGCTTTCTTT
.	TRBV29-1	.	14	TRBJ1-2	CSVEEQGGGYGYTF	TGCAGCGTTGAGGAGCAGGGAGGAGGTTATGGCTACACCTTC
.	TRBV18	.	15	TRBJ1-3	CASSPDSTPGNTIYF	TGTGCCAGCTCACCGGACAGTACTCCTGGAAACACCATATATTTT
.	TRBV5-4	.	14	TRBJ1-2	CASSSPGLRYGYTF	TGTGCCAGCAGCTCGCCGGGACTCCGATATGGCTACACCTTC
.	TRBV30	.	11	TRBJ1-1	CAWGGRIEAFF	TGTGCCTGGGGGGGACGGATTGAAGCTTTCTTT
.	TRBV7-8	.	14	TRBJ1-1	CASSLTVMNTEAFF	TGTGCCAGCAGCTTAACGGTAATGAACACTGAAGCTTTCTTT
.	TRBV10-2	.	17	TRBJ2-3	CASSDPGRGGFTDTQYF	TGCGCCAGCAGTGACCCGGGACGAGGTGGGTTTACAGATACGCAGTATTTT
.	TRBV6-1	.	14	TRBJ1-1	CASSENWVGEGAFF	TGTGCCAGCAGTGAAAATTGGGTAGGGGAGGGAGCTTTCTTT
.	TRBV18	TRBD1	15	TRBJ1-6	CASSPQGGYNSPLHF	TGTGCCAGCTCACCCCAGGGGGGTTATAATTCACCCCTCCACTTT
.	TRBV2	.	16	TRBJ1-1	CASILSAGRGNTEAFF	TGTGCCAGCATCCTTTCGGCGGGGCGCGGGAACACTGAAGCTTTCTTT
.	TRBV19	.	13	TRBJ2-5	CASSYNRGETQYF	TGTGCCAGTAGTTATAATAGAGGGGAGACCCAGTACTTC
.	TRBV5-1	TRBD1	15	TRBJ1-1	CASSYTPGQETEAFF	TGCGCCAGCAGCTACACTCCGGGACAGGAGACTGAAGCTTTCTTT
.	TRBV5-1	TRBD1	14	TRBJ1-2	CASSPGQGLYGYTF	TGCGCCAGCAGCCCTGGACAGGGGCTCTATGGCTACACCTTC
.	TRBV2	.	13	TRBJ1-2	CASSDRGGYGYTF	TGTGCCAGCAGTGACAGGGGCGGCTATGGCTACACCTTC
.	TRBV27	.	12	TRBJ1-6	CASRGVNSPLHF	TGTGCCAGCAGGGGGGTAAATTCACCCCTCCACTTT
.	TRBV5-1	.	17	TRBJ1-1	CASSFSPDNSRNTEAFF	TGCGCCAGCAGCTTCAGCCCGGACAACTCGAGGAACACTGAAGCTTTCTTT
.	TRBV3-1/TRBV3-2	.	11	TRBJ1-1	CASSQGTEAFF	TGTGCCAGCAGCCAAGGCACTGAAGCTTTCTTT
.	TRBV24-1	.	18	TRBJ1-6	CATSDPWRASSYNSPLHF	TGTGCCACCAGTGATCCTTGGAGGGCCAGCTCCTATAATTCACCCCTCCACTTT
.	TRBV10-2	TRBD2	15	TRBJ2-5	CASSEGGGAGETQYF	TGCGCCAGCAGTGAGGGCGGGGGGGCCGGAGAGACCCAGTACTTC
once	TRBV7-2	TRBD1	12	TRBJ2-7	CASSGTGYEQYF	TGTGCCAGCAGCGGGACAGGCTACGAGCAGTACTTC
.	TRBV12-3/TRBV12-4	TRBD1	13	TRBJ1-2	CASSSTGEYGYTF	TGTGCCAGCAGTTCTACAGGGGAATATGGCTACACCTTC
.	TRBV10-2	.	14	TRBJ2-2	CASRRTGNTGELFF	TGCGCCAGCAGGAGAACAGGGAACACCGGGGAGCTGTTTTTT
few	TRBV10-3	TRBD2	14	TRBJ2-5	CAISFGGAEETQYF	TGTGCCATCAGTTTCGGGGGGGCGGAAGAGACCCAGTACTTC
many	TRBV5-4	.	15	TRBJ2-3	CASSLDRGLTDTQYF	TGTGCCAGCAGCTTGGACAGGGGACTCACAGATACGCAGTATTTT
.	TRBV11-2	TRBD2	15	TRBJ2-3	CASSSGGAGTDTQYF	TGTGCCAGCAGCTCCGGGGGGGCCGGCACAGATACGCAGTATTTT
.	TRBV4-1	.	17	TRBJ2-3	CASSQEKAGRKADTQYF	TGCGCCAGCAGCCAAGAAAAGGCGGGACGTAAGGCAGATACGCAGTATTTT
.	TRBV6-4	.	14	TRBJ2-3	CASSKQKSTDTQYF	TGTGCCAGCAGTAAGCAGAAAAGCACAGATACGCAGTATTTT
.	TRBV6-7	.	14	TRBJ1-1	CASSYWEGDTEAFF	TGTGCCAGCAGTTACTGGGAGGGCGACACTGAAGCTTTCTTT
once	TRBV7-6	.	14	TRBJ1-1	CASSSTSTNTEAFF	TGTGCCAGCAGCTCCACGAGTACGAACACTGAAGCTTTCTTT
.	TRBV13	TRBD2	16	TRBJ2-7	CASSFLGGGQAYEQYF	TGTGCCAGCAGTTTCCTCGGCGGGGGGCAGGCCTACGAGCAGTACTTC
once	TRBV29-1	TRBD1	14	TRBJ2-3	CSAPTGGRTDTQYF	TGCAGCGCCCCGACAGGGGGTCGCACAGATACGCAGTATTTT
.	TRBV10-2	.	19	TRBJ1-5	CASRGRFLGELVHYQPQHF	TGCGCCAGCCGCGGACGGTTTTTGGGGGAACTCGTTCATTATCAGCCCCAGCATTTT
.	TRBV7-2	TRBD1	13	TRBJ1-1	CASSFTGGTEAFF	TGTGCCAGCAGCTTCACAGGGGGCACTGAAGCTTTCTTT
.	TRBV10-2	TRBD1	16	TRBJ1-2	CASSEGTGLLAGGYTF	TGCGCCAGCAGTGAAGGGACAGGTTTACTCGCTGGTGGCTACACCTTC
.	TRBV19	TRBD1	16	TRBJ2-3	CASSAGTGTYTDTQYF	TGTGCCAGTAGTGCCGGGACAGGGACCTACACAGATACGCAGTATTTT
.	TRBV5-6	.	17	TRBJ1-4	CASSLWLGVWANEKLFF	TGTGCCAGCAGCCTTTGGTTAGGGGTGTGGGCTAATGAAAAACTGTTTTTT
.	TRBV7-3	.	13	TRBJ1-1	CASSLNTGQRAFF	TGTGCCAGCAGCTTAAACACGGGGCAGAGAGCTTTCTTT
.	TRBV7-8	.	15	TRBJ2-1	CASSLTGSPFNEQFF	TGTGCCAGCAGCTTAACAGGGTCCCCTTTCAATGAGCAGTTCTTC